This entry concerns a single TCR beta chain. These data originate in a study of blood T cell repertoires in COVID-19. Study at large: Samples representing acute and convalescent COVID-19 were sourced from the United States, Italy and Spain. T cells, B-cell-depleted T cells, or PBMCs provided the cDNA or gDNA that served as material.

In the original workflow: Quantification of nucleated cells was approximated via reference gene primer amplification. Using immunoSEQ multiplex PCR, the repertoire was profiled, and TCRdb retains in-frame clones only, with some absent. Clone size and the V and J calls come from that table; the DNA yielded D and trimming. The sample carries approximately 110,000 clones, approximately 92% recorded once. The trim removed 2 bases at V and 1 base at J, leaving 3 bases unmatched. The CDR3 sequence is 16 residues long. Germline V gives CDR1 MNHNS, CDR2 SASEGT. The sample taken for sequencing was peripheral blood. The TCR sequence derives from a woman aged 80 or older with acute or convalescent COVID-19. The gene calls are TRBV6-1 and TRBJ2-3; TRBD1 matches 10 bases. The CDR3 is CASSELGTGGTDTQYF. The CDR3 DNA reads TGTGCCAGCAGTGAACTCGGGACAGGGGGCACAGATACGCAGTATTTT.